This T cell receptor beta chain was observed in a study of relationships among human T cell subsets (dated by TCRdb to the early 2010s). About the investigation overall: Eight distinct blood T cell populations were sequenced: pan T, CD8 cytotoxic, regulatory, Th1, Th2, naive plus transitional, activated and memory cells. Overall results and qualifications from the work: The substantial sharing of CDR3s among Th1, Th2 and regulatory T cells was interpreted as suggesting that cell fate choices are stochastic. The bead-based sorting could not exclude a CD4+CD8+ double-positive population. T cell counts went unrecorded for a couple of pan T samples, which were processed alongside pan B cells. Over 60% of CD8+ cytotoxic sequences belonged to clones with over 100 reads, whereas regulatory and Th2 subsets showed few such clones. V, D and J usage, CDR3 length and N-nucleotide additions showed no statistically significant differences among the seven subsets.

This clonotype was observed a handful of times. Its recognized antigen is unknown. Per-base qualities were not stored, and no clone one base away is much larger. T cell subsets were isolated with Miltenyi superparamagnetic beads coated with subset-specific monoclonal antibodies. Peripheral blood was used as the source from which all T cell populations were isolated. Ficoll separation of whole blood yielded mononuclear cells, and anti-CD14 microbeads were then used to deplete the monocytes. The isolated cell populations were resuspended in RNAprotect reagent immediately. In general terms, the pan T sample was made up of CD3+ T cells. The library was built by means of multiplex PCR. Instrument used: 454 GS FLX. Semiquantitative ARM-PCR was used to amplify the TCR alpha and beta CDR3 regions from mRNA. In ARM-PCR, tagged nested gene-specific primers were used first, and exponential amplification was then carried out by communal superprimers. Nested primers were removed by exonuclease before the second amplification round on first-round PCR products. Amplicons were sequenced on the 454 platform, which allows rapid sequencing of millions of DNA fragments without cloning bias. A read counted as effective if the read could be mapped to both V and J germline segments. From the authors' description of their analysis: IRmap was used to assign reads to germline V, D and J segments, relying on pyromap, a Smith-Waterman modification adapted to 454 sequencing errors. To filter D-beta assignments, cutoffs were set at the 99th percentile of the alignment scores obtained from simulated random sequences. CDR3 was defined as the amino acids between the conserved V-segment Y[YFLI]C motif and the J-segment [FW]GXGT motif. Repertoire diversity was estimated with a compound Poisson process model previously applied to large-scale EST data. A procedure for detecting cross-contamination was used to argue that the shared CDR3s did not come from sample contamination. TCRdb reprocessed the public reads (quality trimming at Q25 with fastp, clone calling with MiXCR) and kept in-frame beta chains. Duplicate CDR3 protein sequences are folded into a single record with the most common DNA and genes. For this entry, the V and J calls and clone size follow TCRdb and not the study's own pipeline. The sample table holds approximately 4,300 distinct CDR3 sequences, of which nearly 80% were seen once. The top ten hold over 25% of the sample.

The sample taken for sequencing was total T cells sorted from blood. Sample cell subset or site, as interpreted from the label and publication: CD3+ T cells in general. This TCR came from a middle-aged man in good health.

The nucleotide sequence is given as TGCGCCAGCAGCCAAGACCCCCGCTCCGAGAGGGGGACTGAAGCTTTCTTT. The resulting protein is CASSQDPRSERGTEAFF. The sequence joins TRBV4-1 to TRBJ1-1, with TRBD1 as a weak D call on 6 bases. The germline V gene supplies CDR1 MGHRA and CDR2 YSYEKL. V and J lose 0 bases and 5 bases, and a span of 19 bases separates them. The CDR3, from cysteine to phenylalanine, totals 17 residues. The CDR3 DNA has 51 bases and is translated from base 1.